A selection of T cell receptor beta chains follows, all from one sample in a study of regulatory T cells in long-lasting Graves disease. TCRdb reanalysed the multiplex PCR reads using MiXCR and keeps one entry per CDR3 protein. The table has around 470,000 distinct CDR3 sequences, around 15% seen once. These records were also assigned to another study, of T cells in Graves' hyperthyroidism and ophthalmopathy.

Source: peripheral blood mononuclear cells (PBMCs), taken at new diagnosis, from a patient treated with antithyroid drugs. These receptors came from a woman aged 50 to 60 with Graves disease. Both conserved end residues are trimmed from each CDR3.

CDR3,V
ASSLGFGGADGELF,TRBV7-6
ASNNRDRGETQY,TRBV5-1
ASRTPGQGEEQY,TRBV28
ASSLALAALNTDTQY,TRBV5-1
ASSQDGGTDTQY,TRBV14
AITDRVQETQY,TRBV10-3
ASSLALAADKKEAF,TRBV7-2
ASSGEGLADPHTGELF,TRBV5-1
ASSLTSTRGRPGNTIY,TRBV28
ASSGGQGGPYNSPLH,TRBV9
SAGLGGGGYNEQF,TRBV20-1
ASSFGGQPQH,TRBV12-3/TRBV12-4
ASSLLGTSGGYEQY,TRBV28
ATSDLPGRGSYNEQF,TRBV24-1
ASSHRGGKSGYNEQF,TRBV28
ASSLFTHSGRASEQF,TRBV11-1
ASSQDVAGSFYEQY,TRBV11-2
ATSERQSNQPQH,TRBV24-1
SARGLAGVSGNEQF,TRBV20-1
ATSDLGPISDTQY,TRBV24-1
SAGTGANHNEQF,TRBV20-1
SARGRRGRLNSGANVLT,TRBV20-1
AWPYEQY,TRBV30
ASSPMTGEDGELF,TRBV18
ASNSFRDRTDTQY,TRBV7-9
ASSPIGGSGEQY,TRBV3-1
ASKRDGRVYEQY,TRBV6-2/TRBV6-3
ASSFRDEDNEQF,TRBV5-1
ASSLGQGGTNYGYT,TRBV13
ASGREGETQY,TRBV2
ASRPLAGGQETQY,TRBV3-1